The 31 T cell receptor beta chains below come from one sample, sequenced in a study of blood T cell repertoires in COVID-19. Data came from immunoSEQ multiplex PCR; TCRdb stores just in-frame clones and leaves some out. The repertoire holds 150,000 to 200,000 clones, with just over 85% as singletons. Sequenced sample: peripheral blood. These receptors all come from a man aged 50-60 years with active or convalescent COVID-19.

The chain combines TRBV29-1 with TRBJ2-7; TRBD2 matches at 8 bases. Germline V gene sequence: CDR1 SQVTM, CDR2 ANQGSEA. With V trimmed by 4 bases and J by 2 bases, 1 base remained unmatched. The CDR3 has 12 amino acids. This chain's CDR3 is CSVAGGAYEQYF. CDR3 DNA: TGCAGCGTTGCGGGAGGGGCCTACGAGCAGTACTTC.

The rearrangement uses TRBV5-1 and TRBJ1-3; TRBD1 matches at 7 bases. J gave up 0 bases and V 3 bases, and 3 bases lay outside the gene matches. The V gene's germline CDR1 is SGHRS and CDR2 YFSETQ. The CDR3 contains 15 residues. The CDR3 protein is CASSWGQISGNTIYF. The CDR3 DNA is TGCGCCAGCAGCTGGGGACAGATCTCTGGAAACACCATATATTTT.

The chain recombines TRBV28 with TRBJ1-2; D remains ambiguous. The germline gives CDR1 MDHEN, CDR2 SYDVKM. The germline V and J ends were trimmed by 2 bases and 3 bases, with 10 bases remaining between them. This CDR3 is built from 14 residues. The CDR3 loop is CASSLTSGHYGYTF. As DNA, the CDR3 is TGTGCCAGCAGTTTAACCTCAGGCCACTATGGCTACACCTTC.

This chain joins TRBV19 and TRBJ1-3; TRBD1 might be the D (6 bases). Germline V gives CDR1 LNHDA, CDR2 SQIVND (reference sequence). The CDR3 extends over 17 amino acids. Trimming took 9 bases from V and 1 from J, leaving 22 bases between them. The CDR3 loop is CASEKTTGKVSGNTIYF. For the CDR3, the DNA is TGTGCCAGCGAGAAGACCACAGGGAAGGTTTCTGGAAACACCATATATTTT.

The J gene is TRBJ1-1, the V gene TRBV7-2; perhaps TRBD1 as D (6 bases). The length of the CDR3 is 14 residues. The V gene lost 2 bases and the J gene lost 1 base, with 8 bases spanning the gap. The germline V gene encodes CDR1 SGHTA and CDR2 FQGNSA. CDR3 nucleotide sequence: TGTGCCAGCAGCTTAAACAGGGAGAACACTGAAGCTTTCTTT. Encoded protein: CASSLNRENTEAFF.

This chain joins TRBV10-3 and TRBJ1-1, with D unresolved. V was trimmed by 7 bases and J by 7 bases, leaving 16 bases between them. Germline V gene lookup returns CDR1 ENHRY and CDR2 SYGVKD. This CDR3 has 13 amino acids. The CDR3 DNA reads TGTGCCATCAACGGGAGTCCCGGGGATGAAGCTTTCTTT. Its protein product is CAINGSPGDEAFF.

This sequence joins TRBV7-9 and TRBJ2-3; D may be TRBD1 (5 bases). The V end was cut by 5 bases, the J end by 6 bases, with 24 bases between. Germline V gene lookup returns CDR1 SEHNR and CDR2 FQNEAQ (reference sequence). The length of the CDR3 is 17 residues. CDR3 loop: CASSPTPGFMSRDTQYF. In DNA, the CDR3 is TGTGCCAGCAGCCCCACTCCAGGGTTTATGTCCCGGGATACGCAGTATTTT.

The rearrangement uses TRBV28 and TRBJ1-4, with D maybe TRBD1 (6 bases). Germline assignment: CDR1 MDHEN and CDR2 SYDVKM. V lost 7 bases to trimming and J lost 2 bases, with 14 bases between them. The CDR3 covers 15 residues. CDR3 nucleotide sequence: TGTGCCAGCACTCGAGGGGGGGCGACTAATGAAAAACTGTTTTTT. It yields the protein CASTRGGATNEKLFF.

The rearrangement joins TRBV7-2 to TRBJ2-3, with 11 bases fitting TRBD1. J lost 3 bases, V lost 1 base, and 3 bases had no gene match. CDR3 size: 16 residues. Germline assignment: CDR1 SGHTA and CDR2 FQGNSA. CDR3 residues: CASSLGWDRGTDTQYF. The CDR3 DNA reads as TGTGCCAGCAGCTTAGGTTGGGACAGGGGGACAGATACGCAGTATTTT. Together with reference TRBV7-2 and TRBJ2-3, the CDR3 gives the full variable domain: GAGVSQSPSNKVTEKGKDVELRCDPISGHTALYWYRQSLGQGLEFLIYFQGNSAPDKSGLPSDRFSAERTGGSVSTLTIQRTQQEDSAVYLCASSLGWDRGTDTQYFGPGTRLTVL.

The genes are TRBV5-1 and TRBJ2-5; 9 nucleotides agree with TRBD2. Germline values: CDR1 SGHRS, CDR2 YFSETQ. This CDR3 region has 16 residues. V lost 3 bases to trimming and J lost 2 bases; unmatched junction nucleotides: 8. The CDR3 coding sequence is TGCGCCAGCAGCTCGCGGACTAGCGATGGGCAAGAGACCCAGTACTTC. As protein: CASSSRTSDGQETQYF.

V usage is TRBV3-1 (or the pseudogene TRBV3-2) and J usage is TRBJ1-1; the D is unclear. V lost 6 bases, J lost 4 bases, and 15 bases lay in between. This CDR3 is built from 14 residues. CDR1 LGHDT and CDR2 YNNKEL come from the germline V gene (reference sequence). The CDR3: CASSYFGSSTEAFF. The CDR3 DNA sequence: TGTGCCAGCAGTTATTTCGGGAGTAGCACTGAAGCTTTCTTT.

This clone was seen only once. The J gene is TRBJ1-4, the V gene TRBV7-6; possibly TRBD1 for D (6 bases). Germline CDR1 reads SGHVS; CDR2 reads FNYEAQ. With 1 base removed from V and 0 bases from J, the gap between germline ends came to 9 bases. The CDR3 runs 16 residues. The CDR3 nucleotides are TGTGCCAGCAGCTTAGTTCCAGGGGCAACTAATGAAAAACTGTTTTTT. Translated: CASSLVPGATNEKLFF.

This rearrangement joins TRBV28 to TRBJ1-5, with a possible D match to TRBD1 (6 bases). V was trimmed by 3 bases and J by 9 bases, leaving 9 bases between them. Germline CDR1 MDHEN, CDR2 SYDVKM. The CDR3 covers 12 residues. The CDR3 is CASSLFRGPQHF. The CDR3 DNA is TGTGCCAGCAGTTTGTTCAGGGGGCCCCAGCATTTT.

This rearrangement joins TRBV24-1 to TRBJ2-2; D may be TRBD2 (6 bases). Germline V gene data show CDR1 as KGHDR and CDR2 as SFDVKD. V lost 5 bases and J lost 6, with 15 bases in between. The CDR3 length is 15 residues. This chain's CDR3 is CATSARGRRAGELFF. CDR3 nucleotides: TGTGCCACCAGTGCTCGGGGGAGAAGGGCCGGGGAGCTGTTTTTT.

The genes are TRBV28 and TRBJ1-1; the match to TRBD1 covers 10 bases. Trimming took 2 bases from V and 5 from J; bases not matched to a gene: 5. Germline CDR1 is MDHEN and CDR2 is SYDVKM. The CDR3 length is 15 residues. The CDR3 protein is CASSLLTGGRTEAFF. The CDR3 bases are TGTGCCAGCAGTTTACTGACAGGGGGCCGTACTGAAGCTTTCTTT.

The rearrangement joins TRBV23-1 to TRBJ1-2; 9 bases line up with TRBD1. TRBV23-1 is recorded as an ORF, its role being uncertain. The CDR3 is 15 residues long. J lost 1 base, V lost 7 bases, and 7 bases had no gene match. The CDR3: CASTPGQGSNYGYTF. The CDR3, as DNA: TGCGCCAGCACCCCGGGACAGGGAAGTAACTATGGCTACACCTTC.

This clone was recorded many times. This chain links TRBV2 with TRBJ1-5; 8 bases are a match to TRBD1. The CDR3 consists of 16 residues. Germline-derived CDR1 and CDR2 are SNHLY and FYNNEI. The ends lost 4 bases at V and 4 bases at J; junction bases unmatched: 9. The CDR3 spells CASSAQGQGGNQPQHF. In nucleotides, the CDR3 is TGTGCCAGCAGTGCCCAAGGACAGGGCGGGAATCAGCCCCAGCATTTT. Looking up the rest from reference TRBV2 and TRBJ1-5 gives the full variable domain: EPEVTQTPSHQVTQMGQEVILRCVPISNHLYFYWYRQILGQKVEFLVSFYNNEISEKSEIFDDQFSVERPDGSNFTLKIRSTKLEDSAMYFCASSAQGQGGNQPQHFGDGTRLSIL.

The V gene is TRBV20-1, the J gene TRBJ1-4; a weak D match, TRBD1 (5 bases). Germline CDR1 DFQATT, CDR2 SNEGSKA (reference sequence). Trimming pared 3 bases from V and 6 bases from J, leaving 14 bases between. The CDR3 totals 14 residues. The CDR3 reads CSASGRAWDEKLFF. The CDR3 nucleotides are TGCAGTGCTAGTGGCAGGGCCTGGGATGAAAAACTGTTTTTT.

The V call is TRBV30, the J call TRBJ2-7; TRBD2 matches at 10 bases. The V segment lost 3 bases and the J segment 9 bases; nucleotides outside the gene matches: 17. Germline values: CDR1 GTSNPN, CDR2 SVGIG (reference sequence). CDR3 length: 16 amino acids. CDR3 coding DNA: TGTGCCTGGAGCGCCCAGCGGGCTAGCGGGAGTCTGGGGCAGTACTTC. Translated: CAWSAQRASGSLGQYF.

This clone was recorded only once. The chain is built from TRBV4-2 and TRBJ2-1, with 11 bases identical to TRBD1. The CDR3 loop spans 17 amino acids. Per the germline V gene, CDR1 is LGHNA and CDR2 is YNFKEQ. The V gene end was trimmed by 0 bases and the J gene end by 4 bases; junction bases not matched to a gene: 5. The CDR3 loop reads CASSQDLGQGDYNEQFF. The CDR3 coding sequence is TGTGCCAGCAGCCAAGATTTGGGACAGGGGGATTACAATGAGCAGTTCTTC.

This clone has a handful of counts. The V call is TRBV19, the J call TRBJ1-5; 7 bases fit TRBD1. Germline CDR1 reads LNHDA; CDR2 reads SQIVND (reference sequence). The CDR3 is made up of 16 amino acids. With 5 bases clipped from V and 4 bases from J, the junction kept 11 bases outside the gene matches. The DNA of the CDR3 is TGTGCCAGTAGTTTAAACACAGGGGCTAGAAATCAGCCCCAGCATTTT. This codes for CASSLNTGARNQPQHF.

This clone was recorded once. This rearrangement joins TRBV7-7 to TRBJ2-1; 10 positions agree with TRBD1. With 3 bases clipped from V and 8 bases from J, the junction kept 1 base outside the gene matches. This CDR3 region has 13 residues. Germline values: CDR1 SSHAT, CDR2 FNYEAQ (reference sequence). CDR3: CASSFGTGDEQFF. CDR3 nucleotides: TGTGCCAGCAGCTTTGGGACAGGGGATGAGCAGTTCTTC.

J is TRBJ2-1 and V is TRBV30; 11 bases line up with TRBD2. Looked up from germline, CDR1 is GTSNPN and CDR2 is SVGIG (reference sequence). The CDR3 is made up of 16 amino acids. The V gene end was trimmed by 4 bases and the J gene end by 5 bases; junction bases not matched to a gene: 10. CDR3 coding DNA: TGTGCCTGGACACCCCCGGGACTAGCGGAGAACAATGAGCAGTTCTTC. This codes for CAWTPPGLAENNEQFF.

The chain combines TRBV18 with TRBJ2-2, with 7 nucleotides matching TRBD2. This CDR3 has 15 amino acids. V shed 6 bases, J shed 3 bases, and the junction held 7 bases outside the gene matches. The germline V gene has CDR1 KGHSH and CDR2 LQKENI. CDR3 in amino acids: CASSEAGVDTGELFF. The CDR3 coding sequence is TGTGCCAGCTCCGAGGCGGGAGTGGACACCGGGGAGCTGTTTTTT.

The CDR3 spells CASTDFGNIQYF. The CDR3 nucleotides are TGTGCCAGCACCGATTTCGGAAACATTCAGTACTTC. V is TRBV12-3 or TRBV12-4 and J is TRBJ2-4; D remains ambiguous. CDR3 length: 12 residues. The V and J ends lost 7 bases and 6 bases respectively, with 10 bases between them.

The V call is TRBV29-1, the J call TRBJ1-4, with D hard to call. CDR1 SQVTM and CDR2 ANQGSEA come from the germline V gene. The CDR3 loop spans 14 amino acids. V was pared by 3 bases and J by 6 bases, with 14 bases between. The CDR3 DNA follows: TGCAGCGTTGAGGCTGATGGAGGGCATGAAAAACTGTTTTTT. It specifies CSVEADGGHEKLFF.

V and J are TRBV19 and TRBJ2-7; D remains ambiguous. Trimming stripped 4 bases from V and 2 bases from J, with 12 bases between. The CDR3 runs 14 residues. The germline V gene has CDR1 LNHDA and CDR2 SQIVND (reference sequence). The CDR3 region has the DNA TGTGCCAGTAGTACTGAAGACGCGGCCTACGAGCAGTACTTC. Encoded protein: CASSTEDAAYEQYF.

The chain uses TRBV9 and TRBJ1-1, with D unresolved. This CDR3 spans 11 amino acids. CDR1 and CDR2 (germline): SGDLS, YYNGEE. V was pared by 0 bases and J by 12 bases, with 9 bases between. The CDR3 DNA follows: TGTGCCAGCAGCGTAGGAGGGAGAACTTTCTTT. Its protein is CASSVGGRTFF.

The sample holds a few counts of this clone. The chain links TRBV5-1 to TRBJ2-3; the D gene is possibly TRBD2 (6 bases). V lost 4 bases and J 0 bases, leaving 12 bases between the germline ends. CDR1 SGHRS and CDR2 YFSETQ come from the germline V gene. The CDR3 spans 15 residues. Here the CDR3 DNA reads TGCGCCAGCAGCGAATGGGGGACTAGCACAGATACGCAGTATTTT. Translated, it gives CASSEWGTSTDTQYF.

The chain has TRBV5-6 and TRBJ2-7; 9 nucleotides agree with TRBD1. CDR1 SGHDT and CDR2 YYEEEE come from the germline V gene. V was pared by 5 bases and J by 3 bases, with 3 bases of the junction left unmatched. The CDR3 totals 13 residues. The CDR3 DNA reads TGTGCCAGCAGTGGGGGACAGGGCTACGAGCAGTACTTC. This gives the protein CASSGGQGYEQYF.

The chain is built from TRBV5-4 and TRBJ1-5, with D possibly TRBD1 on 6 matching bases. The germline V and J ends were trimmed by 0 bases and 3 bases, with 7 bases remaining between them. The length of the CDR3 is 14 residues. The V gene's germline CDR1 is SGHNT and CDR2 YYREEE (reference sequence). CDR3 loop: CASSLDRDNQPQHF. Written as DNA, the CDR3 is TGTGCCAGCAGCTTGGACAGGGACAATCAGCCCCAGCATTTT.